These 29 T cell receptor beta chains were sequenced from one sample in a study of blood T cell repertoires in COVID-19. Measured with immunoSEQ multiplex PCR; TCRdb has only the in-frame clones, and not every one. The sample lists about 670,000 clones, about nine tenths occurring once. Sequencing input: peripheral blood. Source of these receptors: a woman younger than 35 with acute or convalescent COVID-19.

This chain uses TRBV28 with TRBJ1-2; 8 nucleotides align to TRBD1. Germline values: CDR1 MDHEN, CDR2 SYDVKM. The CDR3 sequence is 13 residues long. The J segment lost 7 bases and the V segment lost 6 bases, leaving 7 bases of the junction unmatched. In DNA form, the CDR3 reads TGTGCCAGCAGCTCGGACAGGGTAGGTGGCTACACCTTC. It encodes CASSSDRVGGYTF.

The table lists this clone with a count of one. The rearrangement uses TRBV4-2 and TRBJ2-7, with D perhaps matching TRBD2 (6 bases). V was cut by 1 base and J by 2 bases, with 15 bases left in between. The CDR3 spans 16 residues. Germline loops: CDR1 LGHNA, CDR2 YNFKEQ. In DNA form, the CDR3 reads TGTGCCAGCAGCCAAGCCTATGGAGGAGGGGCCTACGAGCAGTACTTC. Its translation is CASSQAYGGGAYEQYF.

The chain links TRBV7-2 to TRBJ1-2; tentative D call: TRBD1 (6 bases). CDR3 size: 15 residues. V dropped 1 base and J dropped 4 bases, with 13 bases sitting between them. Germline CDR1 is SGHTA and CDR2 is FQGNSA. The CDR3 nucleotides read TGTGCCAGCAGCTTAGTCGGGTCGGACAGCTATGGCTACACCTTC. This encodes CASSLVGSDSYGYTF.

The chain is built from TRBV6-6 and TRBJ1-1; tentatively, D is TRBD1 (6 bases). V lost 0 bases and J 3 bases, leaving 11 bases between the germline ends. CDR1 is MNHNY and CDR2 is SVGAGI in the germline V gene (reference sequence). The length of the CDR3 is 15 residues. The CDR3 DNA sequence: TGTGCCAGCAGTTACTCGGGGGGGCAGGACACTGAAGCTTTCTTT. It is translated as CASSYSGGQDTEAFF.

The genes are TRBV6-5 and TRBJ2-1, with 12 bases that match TRBD2. Looked up from germline, CDR1 is MNHEY and CDR2 is SVGAGI. The CDR3 covers 15 residues. The J segment lost 8 bases and the V segment lost 6 bases, leaving 8 bases of the junction unmatched. CDR3: CASRGEGLAGDEQFF. For the CDR3, the DNA is TGTGCCAGCAGGGGAGAGGGACTAGCGGGCGATGAGCAGTTCTTC.

The table lists this clone with a count of one. V and J are TRBV14 and TRBJ1-6; D unresolved. Germline values: CDR1 SGHDN, CDR2 FVKESK. Trimming removed 4 bases at V and 14 bases at J, with 24 bases between. The CDR3 is 16 amino acids. The CDR3 DNA reads as TGTGCCAGCAGCCGCGGGTCGCTAGGACCTTTAGCATCCCTCCACTTT. Its protein product is CASSRGSLGPLASLHF.

The rearrangement links TRBV7-3 to TRBJ2-7, with TRBD1 matching 7 bases. J gave up 4 bases and V 5 bases, and 14 bases lay outside the gene matches. In germline, CDR1 is SGHTA, CDR2 FQGTGA. This CDR3 is built from 16 residues. The CDR3: CASSPQGGGPLYEQYF. The CDR3 bases are TGTGCCAGCAGCCCTCAAGGGGGCGGACCCCTTTACGAGCAGTACTTC.

The table lists this clone with a few counts. The rearrangement links TRBV27 to TRBJ1-2; tentatively, D is TRBD1 (6 bases). The CDR3 spans 12 residues. V shed 6 bases and J shed 8 bases, with 13 bases lying between them. The V gene's germline CDR1 is MNHEY and CDR2 SMNVEV (reference sequence). The CDR3 sequence is CASSNRAGGYTF. DNA of the CDR3: TGTGCCAGCAGCAACAGGGCCGGGGGCTACACCTTC.

V is TRBV30 and J is TRBJ1-4; D is unclear. The CDR3 is 17 amino acids. The V gene lost 4 bases and the J gene lost 5 bases, with 23 bases spanning the gap. Per the germline V gene, CDR1 is GTSNPN and CDR2 is SVGIG (reference sequence). CDR3 bases: TGTGCCTGGACCCCGAGCATGCGGGGTAGGAGGAATGAAAAACTGTTTTTT. This translates into CAWTPSMRGRRNEKLFF. Complete variable domain (other parts from reference TRBV30 and TRBJ1-4): SQTIHQWPATLVQPVGSPLSLECTVEGTSNPNLYWYRQAAGRGLQLLFYSVGIGQISSEVPQNLSASRPQDRQFILSSKKLLLSDSGFYLCAWTPSMRGRRNEKLFFGSGTQLSVL.

This clone was detected only a few times. The chain has TRBV12-3 or TRBV12-4 and TRBJ1-1; D remains unclear. V lost 6 bases to trimming and J lost 6 bases, with 14 bases between them. The length of the CDR3 is 13 residues. The CDR3 here is CASSPTHISEAFF. The CDR3 coding sequence is TGTGCCAGCAGCCCTACTCATATTTCTGAAGCTTTCTTT.

This clone is a singleton in its sample. J is TRBJ1-2 and V is TRBV19, with TRBD1 identical over 8 bases. Trimming cost V 10 bases and J 0 bases; bases outside gene matches: 10. The CDR3 totals 15 residues. Germline V lookup: CDR1 LNHDA, CDR2 SQIVND (reference sequence). CDR3 sequence reads: CATAPTGVSNYGYTF. CDR3 DNA sequence: TGTGCCACCGCCCCGACAGGGGTTTCTAACTATGGCTACACCTTC.

The genes are TRBV7-6 and TRBJ1-5, with TRBD1 matching 9 bases. Germline V gene lookup returns CDR1 SGHVS and CDR2 FNYEAQ. J was trimmed by 0 bases and V by 5 bases; bases with no gene match: 8. This CDR3 contains 17 residues. CDR3 nucleotides: TGTGCCAGCAGCCGGGGACAGGGTTTTTATAGCAATCAGCCCCAGCATTTT. Translating it yields CASSRGQGFYSNQPQHF.

This clone has just a few counts. The chain is built from TRBV6-1 and TRBJ2-7; the D is unclear. Germline V lookup: CDR1 MNHNS, CDR2 SASEGT. CDR3 size: 14 residues. The V and J ends lost 0 bases and 5 bases respectively, with 11 bases between them. The CDR3 protein is CASSEALDIHEQYF. CDR3 bases: TGTGCCAGCAGTGAAGCGCTAGATATCCACGAGCAGTACTTC.

This chain connects TRBV7-9 to TRBJ1-1; 9 bases are shared with TRBD1. This CDR3 comprises 15 residues. Looked up from germline, CDR1 is SEHNR and CDR2 is FQNEAQ (reference sequence). Germline trimming cut 4 bases from V and 1 base from J; bases unmatched to any gene: 4. CDR3 loop: CASSSGDRENTEAFF. For the CDR3, the DNA is TGTGCCAGCAGCTCCGGGGACAGGGAGAACACTGAAGCTTTCTTT.

This sequence joins TRBV9 and TRBJ1-2; 7 positions match TRBD1. V trimming: 5 bases; J trimming: 5 bases; junction bases outside the gene matches: 15. The germline V gene has CDR1 SGDLS and CDR2 YYNGEE. The CDR3 is made up of 16 amino acids. The CDR3: CASRDQTGRHRYGYTF. In DNA form, the CDR3 reads TGTGCCAGCAGGGATCAGACAGGGAGGCACCGGTATGGCTACACCTTC. The variable domain in full, completed from reference TRBV9 and TRBJ1-2, reads DSGVTQTPKHLITATGQRVTLRCSPRSGDLSVYWYQQSLDQGLQFLIQYYNGEERAKGNILERFSAQQFPDLHSELNLSSLELGDSALYFCASRDQTGRHRYGYTFGSGTRLTVV.

The J gene is TRBJ2-7, the V gene TRBV3-1 (or the pseudogene TRBV3-2), with D tentatively TRBD2 (6 bases). Germline V gene data show CDR1 as LGHDT and CDR2 as YNNKEL (reference sequence). The length of the CDR3 is 13 residues. V was cut by 4 bases and J by 3 bases, with 10 bases left in between. This chain's CDR3 is CASSLRGIYEQYF. The CDR3, as DNA: TGTGCCAGCAGCCTCCGGGGGATCTACGAGCAGTACTTC.

The CDR3 DNA is TGCGCCAGCAGCTTGGGGTACTACCTCCAAGAGACCCAGTACTTC. Protein sequence: CASSLGYYLQETQYF. This sequence joins TRBV5-1 and TRBJ2-5; unclear D gene. CDR3 length: 15 residues. Trimming stripped 0 bases from V and 1 base from J, with 10 bases between. Germline V lookup: CDR1 SGHRS, CDR2 YFSETQ.

The gene calls are TRBV7-6 and TRBJ2-3, with 12 positions matching TRBD2. The junction had 11 bases not matched to a gene; V was cut back by 5 bases and J by 2 bases. The germline CDR1 and CDR2 sequences are SGHVS and FNYEAQ. The CDR3 consists of 18 residues. CDR3 coding DNA: TGTGCCAGCAGCCCACTAGCGGGGGGACGTTTTAACACAGATACGCAGTATTTT. Translating gives CASSPLAGGRFNTDTQYF.

This rearrangement joins TRBV5-6 to TRBJ1-2; D not certain. Per germline, CDR1 SGHDT and CDR2 YYEEEE. The CDR3 is 13 amino acids. Trimming cost V 3 bases and J 4 bases, with 10 bases left between them. CDR3 amino acids: CASSSGSGYGYTF. The CDR3, as DNA: TGTGCCAGCAGCTCAGGCTCTGGCTATGGCTACACCTTC.

V usage is TRBV6-2 or TRBV6-3 and J usage is TRBJ1-5; the D is unclear. The CDR3 extends over 14 amino acids. Per germline, CDR1 MNHEY and CDR2 SVGEGT. The germline V and J ends were trimmed by 2 bases and 0 bases, with 5 bases remaining between them. The CDR3 region has the DNA TGTGCCAGCAGTTACGTAAATAGCAATCAGCCCCAGCATTTT. Amino acids: CASSYVNSNQPQHF.

As regards this clone: Within the sample, other DNA sequences also encode this same CDR3. CDR3 bases: TGTGCCAGCAGCTCTACCTACGAGCAGTACTTC. This gives the protein CASSSTYEQYF. This chain joins TRBV7-9 and TRBJ2-7; D not resolved. CDR1 is SEHNR and CDR2 is FQNEAQ in the germline V gene (reference sequence). The CDR3 consists of 11 residues. V dropped 4 bases and J dropped 2 bases, with 3 bases sitting between them.

The chain employs TRBV9 and TRBJ2-1; 8 bases fit TRBD1. Germline V gene lookup returns CDR1 SGDLS and CDR2 YYNGEE. With V trimmed by 7 bases and J by 7 bases, 4 bases remained unmatched. The CDR3 sequence is 12 residues long. In DNA form, the CDR3 reads TGTGCCAGCGGACAGGGTTATAATGAGCAGTTCTTC. Protein sequence: CASGQGYNEQFF.

V and J are TRBV7-9 and TRBJ2-7; the match to TRBD1 covers 7 bases. Trimming at V came to 1 base and at J to 10 bases, leaving 7 bases not matched to a gene. The length of the CDR3 is 13 residues. Germline V lookup: CDR1 SEHNR, CDR2 FQNEAQ (reference sequence). This CDR3 is CASSLDRQGSQYF. DNA for the CDR3: TGTGCCAGCAGCTTAGATAGACAGGGCTCCCAGTACTTC.

The rearrangement uses TRBV4-1 and TRBJ1-2, with 9 bases lining up with TRBD1. In germline, CDR1 is MGHRA, CDR2 YSYEKL. The ends lost 3 bases at V and 4 bases at J; junction bases unmatched: 9. CDR3 size: 16 residues. The CDR3 nucleotides read TGCGCCAGCAGCCAGGCCCGGGACAGGGTTGGCTATGGCTACACCTTC. Translating gives CASSQARDRVGYGYTF.

The CDR3 protein is CASSLLPGQGNTEAFF. CDR3 nucleotide sequence: TGTGCCAGCAGCCTCCTCCCGGGACAGGGGAACACTGAAGCTTTCTTT. The chain is built from TRBV3-1 (or the pseudogene TRBV3-2) and TRBJ1-1; 9 nucleotides agree with TRBD1. The CDR3 runs 16 residues. The V segment lost 4 bases and the J segment 1 base; nucleotides outside the gene matches: 7. Per the germline V gene, CDR1 is LGHDT and CDR2 is YNNKEL (reference sequence).

The rearrangement joins TRBV6-4 to TRBJ2-1; 7 bases match TRBD1. Germline V CDR1 and CDR2: MRHNA, SNTAGT. CDR3 length: 15 residues. Trimming at V came to 5 bases and at J to 6 bases, leaving 10 bases not matched to a gene. This chain's CDR3 is CASSTGALSSNEQFF. As DNA, the CDR3 is TGTGCCAGCAGTACAGGGGCGTTAAGCTCCAATGAGCAGTTCTTC.

Only one count was recorded for this clone. The rearrangement joins TRBV4-3 to TRBJ1-2; the match to TRBD1 covers 9 bases. The CDR3 length is 13 residues. Germline V gene data show CDR1 as LGHNA and CDR2 as YSLEER. V lost 1 base and J lost 7; bases outside the gene matches: 1. The CDR3 region has the DNA TGCGCCAGCAGCCAAGGGACAGGGGCTGGCTACACCTTC. The encoded protein is CASSQGTGAGYTF.

The chain uses TRBV12-5 and TRBJ1-1; 9 nucleotides agree with TRBD1. The germline V gene encodes CDR1 LGHNT and CDR2 FRNRAP. This CDR3 spans 17 amino acids. The trim removed 4 bases at V and 4 bases at J, leaving 13 bases unmatched. The CDR3 spells CASGSTAGTGFGTEAFF. The DNA of the CDR3 is TGTGCTAGTGGTTCCACCGCCGGGACAGGGTTTGGCACTGAAGCTTTCTTT.

The chain combines TRBV2 with TRBJ1-6; D is uncertain. This CDR3 region has 14 residues. Germline CDR1 SNHLY, CDR2 FYNNEI. The V end lost 7 bases, the J end lost 8 bases, and 15 bases lay between the germline ends. The chain's CDR3 is CASTLRRVDSPLHF. The CDR3, as DNA: TGTGCCAGCACTCTGAGAAGAGTTGATTCACCCCTCCACTTT.